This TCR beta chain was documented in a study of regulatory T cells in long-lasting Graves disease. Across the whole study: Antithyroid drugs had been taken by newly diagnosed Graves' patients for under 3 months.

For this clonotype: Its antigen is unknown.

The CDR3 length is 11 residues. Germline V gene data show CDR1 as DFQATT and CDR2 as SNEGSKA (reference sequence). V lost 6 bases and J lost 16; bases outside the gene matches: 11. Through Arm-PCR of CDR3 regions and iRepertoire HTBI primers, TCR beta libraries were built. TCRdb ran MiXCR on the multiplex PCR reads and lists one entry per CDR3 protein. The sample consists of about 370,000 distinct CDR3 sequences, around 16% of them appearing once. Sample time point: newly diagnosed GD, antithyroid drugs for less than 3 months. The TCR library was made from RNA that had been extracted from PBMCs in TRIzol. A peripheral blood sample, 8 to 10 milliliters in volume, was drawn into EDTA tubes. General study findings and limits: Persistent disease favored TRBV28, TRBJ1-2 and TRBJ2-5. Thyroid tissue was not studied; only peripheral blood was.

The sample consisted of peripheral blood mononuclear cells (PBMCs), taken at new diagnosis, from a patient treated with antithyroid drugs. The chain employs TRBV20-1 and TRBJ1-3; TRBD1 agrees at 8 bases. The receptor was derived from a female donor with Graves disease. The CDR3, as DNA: TGCAGTGCCCCCGTCACAGGGGGGTCTTATTTT. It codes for CSAPVTGGSYF.